The 6 T cell receptor beta chains below were found in one sample sequenced in a study of T cell changes during pregnancy in multiple sclerosis. Assay used: immunoSEQ multiplex PCR; TCRdb lists only in-frame clones, some missing. This table holds around 38,000 clones, nearly 95% found once. Sequenced here: CD4+ T cells from peripheral blood mononuclear cells, sampled in the third trimester of pregnancy. These receptors were collected from a female donor in good health, enrolled as a control in a pregnancy study.

V gene TRBV2 combines with J gene TRBJ2-7, with 7 bases that match TRBD2. This CDR3 comprises 15 residues. CDR1 SNHLY and CDR2 FYNNEI come from the germline V gene. Trimming at V came to 6 bases and at J to 2 bases, leaving 10 bases not matched to a gene. CDR3 region: CASRDTDGGAYEQYF. In DNA, the CDR3 is TGTGCCAGCAGGGATACAGATGGGGGGGCCTACGAGCAGTACTTC.

J is TRBJ1-1 and V is TRBV4-1; 8 bases fit TRBD1. The CDR3 has 15 residues. V dropped 0 bases and J dropped 11; count of bases not matched to a gene: 11. The germline gives CDR1 MGHRA, CDR2 YSYEKL. CDR3 residues: CASSQDLSQGAVAFF. In nucleotides, the CDR3 is TGCGCCAGCAGCCAAGATCTAAGTCAGGGGGCCGTCGCTTTCTTT.

This chain joins TRBV29-1 and TRBJ2-7; 7 bases are shared with TRBD2. The CDR3 consists of 14 residues. The ends lost 4 bases at V and 5 bases at J; junction bases unmatched: 11. Germline V lookup: CDR1 SQVTM, CDR2 ANQGSEA. The CDR3 DNA sequence: TGCAGCGTTGGGGGGGGAGGCCCCAGGAACGAGCAGTACTTC. This gives the protein CSVGGGGPRNEQYF.

V gene TRBV7-6 combines with J gene TRBJ2-2, with D possibly TRBD2 on 5 matching bases. CDR1 and CDR2 (germline): SGHVS, FNYEAQ. This CDR3 is 14 amino acids long. Trimming shortened V by 4 bases and J by 4 bases, and 10 bases separated the two germline ends. For the CDR3, the DNA is TGTGCCAGCAGCTCACGAGGGATCACCGGGGAGCTGTTTTTT. It codes for CASSSRGITGELFF.

This chain links TRBV19 with TRBJ1-2; weak D call: TRBD1 (6 bases). The CDR3 has 13 amino acids. V lost 3 bases to trimming and J lost 8 bases, with 13 bases between them. Germline values: CDR1 LNHDA, CDR2 SQIVND (reference sequence). The CDR3 DNA reads as TGTGCCAGTAGTATTCAGGCAGGGGCCGGCTACACCTTC. Encoded protein: CASSIQAGAGYTF.

The V call is TRBV7-3, the J call TRBJ2-5; 8 positions match TRBD1. Germline V gene sequence: CDR1 SGHTA, CDR2 FQGTGA. The ends lost 1 base at V and 5 bases at J; junction bases unmatched: 6. The CDR3 contains 15 residues. The CDR3 is CASSLIAGGRETQYF. CDR3 nucleotide sequence: TGTGCCAGCAGCTTAATTGCAGGGGGCCGTGAGACCCAGTACTTC.